Presented here are 12 T cell receptor beta chains from one specimen sequenced in a study of control samples from healthy donors and cancer patients. Using immunoSEQ multiplex PCR, the repertoire was profiled, and TCRdb retains in-frame clones only, with some absent. The data show 45,000 to 55,000 clones, with about 94% seen just once and around a quarter held by the top ten. The sample comprised PBMCs. The source is a woman between 45 and 65 years old with head and neck cancer.

The genes are TRBV30 and TRBJ1-6, with TRBD1 as a possible D gene (5 bases). The CDR3 consists of 16 residues. Germline V gene data show CDR1 as GTSNPN and CDR2 as SVGIG (reference sequence). Trimming stripped 2 bases from V and 7 bases from J, with 18 bases between. CDR3 protein: CAWSRGGTSRNSPLHF. The CDR3 bases are TGTGCCTGGAGTCGGGGGGGGACCTCGCGGAATTCACCCCTCCACTTT.

This sequence joins TRBV6-2 or TRBV6-3 and TRBJ1-1; D not resolved. The CDR3 length is 13 residues. Looked up from germline, CDR1 is MNHEY and CDR2 is SVGEGT. Trimming stripped 5 bases from V and 4 bases from J, with 11 bases between. For the CDR3, the DNA is TGTGCCAGCAGTCCCCCGGGTTTCACTGAAGCTTTCTTT. The encoded protein is CASSPPGFTEAFF.

The chain recombines TRBV18 with TRBJ1-2; TRBD1 might be the D (6 bases). The V gene lost 3 bases and the J gene lost 3 bases, with 8 bases spanning the gap. This CDR3 spans 13 amino acids. CDR1 and CDR2 from the germline V gene are KGHSH and LQKENI. CDR3 loop: CASSPRGDYGYTF. The CDR3 region has the DNA TGTGCCAGCTCACCTAGGGGGGACTATGGCTACACCTTC.

V gene TRBV5-4 combines with J gene TRBJ1-2; D uncertain. This CDR3 is built from 12 residues. V dropped 1 base and J dropped 5 bases, with 6 bases sitting between them. CDR1 and CDR2 from the germline V gene are SGHNT and YYREEE (reference sequence). In DNA, the CDR3 is TGTGCCAGCAGCTTGCAGGAGTATGGCTACACCTTC. Its translation is CASSLQEYGYTF.

The J gene is TRBJ2-5, the V gene TRBV10-1, with D hard to call. Trimming removed 0 bases from V and 7 bases from J, with 9 bases in between. Germline V gene lookup returns CDR1 WNHNN and CDR2 SYGVQD (reference sequence). This CDR3 region has 13 residues. Here the CDR3 DNA reads TGCGCCAGCAGTGAGTCCCTGCTAGGGACCCAGTACTTC. Translation: CASSESLLGTQYF.

The chain carries TRBV24-1 and TRBJ2-3; 9 bases are shared with TRBD1. The V and J ends lost 4 bases and 5 bases, in that order; junction bases with no gene match: 9. This CDR3 contains 16 residues. Germline V lookup: CDR1 KGHDR, CDR2 SFDVKD. In nucleotides, the CDR3 is TGTGCCACCAGTGACCCCGGGACAGGGTACGGAGATACGCAGTATTTT. Amino acids: CATSDPGTGYGDTQYF.

V is TRBV5-4 and J is TRBJ1-4; 9 positions match TRBD1. The J segment lost 8 bases and the V segment lost 4 bases, leaving 9 bases of the junction unmatched. CDR3 length: 15 amino acids. Looked up from germline, CDR1 is SGHNT and CDR2 is YYREEE (reference sequence). CDR3 sequence (DNA): TGTGCCAGCAGCACCCCCGGGACAGGGCCGGAAAAACTGTTTTTT. Its protein is CASSTPGTGPEKLFF. The full variable domain, in which reference TRBV5-4 and TRBJ1-4 provide the parts outside the CDR3, is ETGVTQSPTHLIKTRGQQVTLRCSSQSGHNTVSWYQQALGQGPQFIFQYYREEENGRGNFPPRFSGLQFPNYSSELNVNALELDDSALYLCASSTPGTGPEKLFFGSGTQLSVL.

The chain links TRBV28 to TRBJ1-1; the match to TRBD1 covers 7 bases. V was pared by 10 bases and J by 5 bases, with 4 bases of the junction left unmatched. The CDR3 runs to 11 residues. Germline assignment: CDR1 MDHEN and CDR2 SYDVKM. Written as DNA, the CDR3 is TGTGCCACCAGGACAGGTACTGAAGCTTTCTTT. Encoded protein: CATRTGTEAFF.

The chain combines TRBV20-1 with TRBJ2-1; possible D gene TRBD1, 6 bases. The germline V and J ends were trimmed by 3 bases and 5 bases, with 11 bases remaining between them. The CDR3 covers 13 residues. Germline V CDR1 and CDR2: DFQATT, SNEGSKA (reference sequence). Written as DNA, the CDR3 is TGCAGTGCTAGTACGGCAGGGGACAATGAGCAGTTCTTC. Its translation: CSASTAGDNEQFF.

This clone was recorded once. As DNA, the CDR3 is TGTGCCAGCAGTTTAGGACAGGGGAATCACAATGAGCAGTTCTTC. Protein: CASSLGQGNHNEQFF. This chain connects TRBV6-4 to TRBJ2-1; 9 positions agree with TRBD1. Trimming cost V 5 bases and J 5 bases; bases outside gene matches: 7. Germline V gives CDR1 MRHNA, CDR2 SNTAGT. This CDR3 is 15 amino acids long.

The rearrangement joins TRBV7-2 to TRBJ2-7, with 7 nucleotides matching TRBD1. The CDR3 consists of 15 residues. In germline, CDR1 is SGHTA, CDR2 FQGNSA. Trimming removed 3 bases from V and 5 bases from J; junction bases left unmatched: 10. In DNA form, the CDR3 reads TGTGCCAGCAGCTTGGAATCAGGGGGTATCCACGAGCAGTACTTC. Translation gives CASSLESGGIHEQYF.

V usage is TRBV28 and J usage is TRBJ2-5; 7 nucleotides align to TRBD1. CDR1 is MDHEN and CDR2 is SYDVKM in the germline V gene. The CDR3 runs to 15 residues. J lost 1 base, V lost 5 bases, and 7 bases had no gene match. In nucleotides, the CDR3 is TGTGCCAGCAGTCCCTACAGGGGCCCCCAAGAGACCCAGTACTTC. It translates to CASSPYRGPQETQYF.